The entry below describes one T cell receptor beta chain. This entry belongs to a study of human CD8 memory T cell subsets. The TCR beta sequencing libraries came from UMI-labeled 5' RACE. TCRdb re-called the 5' RACE reads and catalogs CDR3 proteins one per entry, DNA excluded. This sample carries 6,000 to 8,500 distinct CDR3 sequences, with around 24% going to the ten biggest clones. There are 16 residues in the CDR3. The germline V gene has CDR1 SEHNR and CDR2 FQNEAQ (reference sequence). The TCR was taken from a human donor in good health. Sample: CD8+ T cells from PBMCs. The chain has TRBV7-9 and TRBJ2-7; no DNA is available, so the TRBD2 call from TCRdb remains unchecked. The CDR3 region is CASSLEGLGKAYEQYF.